This T cell receptor (beta chain) is from a study of T cells in Graves' hyperthyroidism and ophthalmopathy. Overall study context: Before any treatment, at initial diagnosis, peripheral blood was collected. Study observations and caveats: Among clonotypes expanded in thyroid above 0.001, most were also found in blood.

This clonotype was counted at least ten times. Its cognate antigen is unknown. V lost 5 bases and J lost 6; bases outside the gene matches: 5. CDR3 length: 14 residues. Looked up from germline, CDR1 is LNHDA and CDR2 is SQIVND (reference sequence). RNA transcripts were the template for amplifying TCR beta CDR3 regions. A first-round RT-PCR of the TCR CDR3 used the HTBI primer set. MiXCR, run by TCRdb on the multiplex PCR reads, gives a single entry per CDR3 protein. This table holds more than 300,000 distinct CDR3 sequences, about 18% found once. Subjects aged 18 to 65 presented with newly diagnosed hyperthyroidism of less than 2 months' duration. It was uncontrolled infection, other autoimmune disease, pregnancy or lactation that excluded patients.

The sequenced sample was blood. The TCR originated in a woman aged 25 to 39 with Graves' hyperthyroidism that later progressed to Graves' ophthalmopathy. The chain couples TRBV19 to TRBJ2-1; 9 bases are shared with TRBD2. The CDR3 spells CASSRGRAGNEQFF. The CDR3 DNA is TGTGCCAGTAGTCGCGGGAGGGCCGGCAATGAGCAGTTCTTC.